The entry below describes one T cell receptor beta chain. No antigen is known for it. This sample is drawn from a study of cytomegalovirus exposure and HLA in healthy donors. For the study at large: The 90 to 150 validation repertoires used the same platform as the roughly 720 first-cohort repertoires (as reported by a later analysis).

Libraries were prepared by immunoSEQ multiplex PCR; TCRdb keeps only in-frame clonotypes and omits some of them. The sample carries some 170,000 clones, about 89% recorded once. Study-level points and caveats: The authors listed over 150 TCR beta chains as cytomegalovirus-associated. Cytomegalovirus status was reportedly diagnosed by the classifier with high sensitivity and specificity. According to a subsequent analysis, TCR clusters identified in the first cohort showed a tendency to co-occur across the roughly 110 validation repertoires.

CDR1 and CDR2 from the germline V gene are LNHNV and YYDKDF (reference sequence). The CDR3 consists of 13 residues. V lost 0 bases and J 2 bases, leaving 4 bases between the germline ends. The sample taken for sequencing was PBMCs. The chain couples TRBV15 to TRBJ1-1; D call uncertain. This TCR derives from a man aged 25-45 years in good health and CMV-seropositive. For the CDR3, the DNA is TGTGCCACCAGCAGAGATCGCAACACTGAAGCTTTCTTT. It specifies CATSRDRNTEAFF.